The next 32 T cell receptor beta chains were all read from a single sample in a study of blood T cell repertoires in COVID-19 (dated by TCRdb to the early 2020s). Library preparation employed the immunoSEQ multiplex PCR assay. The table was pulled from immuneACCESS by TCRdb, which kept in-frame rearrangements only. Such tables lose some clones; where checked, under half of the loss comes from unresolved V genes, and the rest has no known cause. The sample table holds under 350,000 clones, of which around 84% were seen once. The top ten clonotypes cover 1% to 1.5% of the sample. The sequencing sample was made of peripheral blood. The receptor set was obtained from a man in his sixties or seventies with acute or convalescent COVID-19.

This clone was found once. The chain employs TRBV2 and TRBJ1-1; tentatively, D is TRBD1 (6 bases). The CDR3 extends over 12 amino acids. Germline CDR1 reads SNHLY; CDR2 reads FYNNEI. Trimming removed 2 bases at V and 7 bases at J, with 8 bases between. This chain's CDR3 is CASSEMTGEAFF. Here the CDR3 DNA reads TGTGCCAGCAGTGAAATGACAGGTGAAGCTTTCTTT.

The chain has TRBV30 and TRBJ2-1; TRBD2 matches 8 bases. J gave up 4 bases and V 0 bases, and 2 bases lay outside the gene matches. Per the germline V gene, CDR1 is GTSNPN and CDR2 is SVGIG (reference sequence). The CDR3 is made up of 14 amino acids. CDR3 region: CAWSVRGGYNEQFF. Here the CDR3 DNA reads TGTGCCTGGAGTGTCCGGGGGGGGTACAATGAGCAGTTCTTC.

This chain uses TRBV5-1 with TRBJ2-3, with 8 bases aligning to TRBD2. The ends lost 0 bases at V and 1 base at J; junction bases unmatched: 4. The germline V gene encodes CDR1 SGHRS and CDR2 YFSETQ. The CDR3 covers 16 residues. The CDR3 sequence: CASSLGGAGGTDTQYF. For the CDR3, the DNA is TGCGCCAGCAGCTTGGGCGGAGCGGGGGGCACAGATACGCAGTATTTT.

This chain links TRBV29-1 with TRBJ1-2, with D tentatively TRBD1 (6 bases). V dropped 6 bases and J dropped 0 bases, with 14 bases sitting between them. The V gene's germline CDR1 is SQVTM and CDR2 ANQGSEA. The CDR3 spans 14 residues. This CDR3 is CSVALQGTNYGYTF. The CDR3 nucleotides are TGCAGCGTCGCCTTACAGGGAACTAACTATGGCTACACCTTC.

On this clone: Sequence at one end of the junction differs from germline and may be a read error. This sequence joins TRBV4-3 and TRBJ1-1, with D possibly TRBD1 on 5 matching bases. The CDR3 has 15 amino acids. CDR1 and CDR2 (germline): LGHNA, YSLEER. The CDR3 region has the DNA TGCGCCAGCAGCCAAGGGTCGGGGGGAGAGACTGGAGCTTTCTTT. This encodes CASSQGSGGETGAFF.

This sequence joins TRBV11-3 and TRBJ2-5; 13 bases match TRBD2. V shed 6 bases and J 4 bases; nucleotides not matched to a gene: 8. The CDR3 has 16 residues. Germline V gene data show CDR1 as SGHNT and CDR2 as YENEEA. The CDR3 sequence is CASRSTSGRVGETQYF. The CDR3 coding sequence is TGTGCCAGCAGGTCTACTAGCGGGAGGGTAGGAGAGACCCAGTACTTC. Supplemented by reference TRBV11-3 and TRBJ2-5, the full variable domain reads EAGVVQSPRYKIIEKKQPVAFWCNPISGHNTLYWYLQNLGQGPELLIRYENEEAVDDSQLPKDRFSAERLKGVDSTLKIQPAELGDSAVYLCASRSTSGRVGETQYFGPGTRLLVL.

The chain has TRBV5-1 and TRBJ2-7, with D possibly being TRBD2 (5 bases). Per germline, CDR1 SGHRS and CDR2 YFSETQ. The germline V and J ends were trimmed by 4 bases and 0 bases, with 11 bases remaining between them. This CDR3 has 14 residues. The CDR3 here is CASSGGANSYEQYF. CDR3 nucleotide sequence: TGCGCCAGCAGCGGAGGAGCTAACTCCTACGAGCAGTACTTC.

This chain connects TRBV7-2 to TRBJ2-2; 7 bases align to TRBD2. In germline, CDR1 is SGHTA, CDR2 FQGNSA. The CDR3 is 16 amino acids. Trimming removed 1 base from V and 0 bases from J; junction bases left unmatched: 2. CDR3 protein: CASSLGGLTNTGELFF. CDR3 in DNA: TGTGCCAGCAGCTTAGGGGGACTAACGAACACCGGGGAGCTGTTTTTT.

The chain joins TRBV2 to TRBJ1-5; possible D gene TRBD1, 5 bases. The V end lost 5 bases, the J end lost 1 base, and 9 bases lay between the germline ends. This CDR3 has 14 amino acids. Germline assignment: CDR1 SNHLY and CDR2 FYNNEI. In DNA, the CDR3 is TGTGCCAGCAGTCGACAGACCAGCAATCAGCCCCAGCATTTT. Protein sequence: CASSRQTSNQPQHF.

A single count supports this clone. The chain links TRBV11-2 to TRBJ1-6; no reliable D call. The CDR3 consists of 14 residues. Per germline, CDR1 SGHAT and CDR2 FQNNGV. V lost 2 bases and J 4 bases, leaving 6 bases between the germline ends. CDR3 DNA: TGTGCCAGCAGCTTAACGGGATATAATTCACCCCTCCACTTT. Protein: CASSLTGYNSPLHF.

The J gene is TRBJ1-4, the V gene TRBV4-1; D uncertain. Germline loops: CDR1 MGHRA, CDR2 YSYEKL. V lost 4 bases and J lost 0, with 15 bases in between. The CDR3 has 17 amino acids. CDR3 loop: CASSPGGMSSTNEKLFF. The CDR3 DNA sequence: TGCGCCAGCAGCCCGGGAGGCATGTCTTCAACTAATGAAAAACTGTTTTTT.

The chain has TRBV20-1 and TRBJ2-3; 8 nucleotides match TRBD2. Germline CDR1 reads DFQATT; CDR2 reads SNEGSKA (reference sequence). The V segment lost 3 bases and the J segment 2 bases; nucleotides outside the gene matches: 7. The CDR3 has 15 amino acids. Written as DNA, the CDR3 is TGCAGTGCTAGTAGAGCGGGAGAAACCACAGATACGCAGTATTTT. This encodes CSASRAGETTDTQYF.

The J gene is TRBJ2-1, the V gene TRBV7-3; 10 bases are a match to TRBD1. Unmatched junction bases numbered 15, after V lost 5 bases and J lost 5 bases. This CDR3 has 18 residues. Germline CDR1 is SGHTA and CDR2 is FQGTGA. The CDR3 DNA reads TGTGCCAGCAGCCGCTGGAGTCAAACCGGGACAGGGGACAATGAGCAGTTCTTC. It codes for CASSRWSQTGTGDNEQFF.

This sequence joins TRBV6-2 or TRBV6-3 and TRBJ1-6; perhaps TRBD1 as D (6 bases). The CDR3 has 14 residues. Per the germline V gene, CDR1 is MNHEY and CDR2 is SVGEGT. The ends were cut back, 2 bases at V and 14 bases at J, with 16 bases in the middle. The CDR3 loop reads CASSYARGHGSLHF. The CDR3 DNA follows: TGTGCCAGCAGTTACGCCAGGGGCCATGGGTCCCTCCACTTT.

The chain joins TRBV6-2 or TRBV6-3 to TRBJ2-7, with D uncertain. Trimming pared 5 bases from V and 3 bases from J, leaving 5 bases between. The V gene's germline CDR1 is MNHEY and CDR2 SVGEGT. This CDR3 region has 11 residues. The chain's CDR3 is CASSPNYEQYF. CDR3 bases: TGTGCCAGCAGTCCCAACTACGAGCAGTACTTC.

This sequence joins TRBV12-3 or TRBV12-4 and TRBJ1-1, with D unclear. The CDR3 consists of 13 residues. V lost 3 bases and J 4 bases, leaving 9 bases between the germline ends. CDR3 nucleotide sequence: TGTGCCAGCAGTTTTTCACGGGGCACTGAAGCTTTCTTT. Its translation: CASSFSRGTEAFF.

The chain's CDR3 is CASSKRGGEQETQYF. The CDR3, as DNA: TGTGCCAGCAGCAAGAGGGGGGGGGAACAAGAGACCCAGTACTTC. The chain combines TRBV5-4 with TRBJ2-5, with D perhaps TRBD2 (7 bases). Trimming took 4 bases from V and 2 from J, leaving 15 bases between them. The germline CDR1 and CDR2 sequences are SGHNT and YYREEE (reference sequence). The CDR3 length is 15 residues.

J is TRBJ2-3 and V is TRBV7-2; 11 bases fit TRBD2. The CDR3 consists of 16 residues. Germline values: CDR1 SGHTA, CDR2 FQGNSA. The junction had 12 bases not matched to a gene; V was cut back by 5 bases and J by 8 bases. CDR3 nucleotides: TGTGCCAGCAGCCCGATAGCGGGGGGGCTCTCCCCTACGCAGTATTTT. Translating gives CASSPIAGGLSPTQYF.

CDR3 in DNA: TGTGCCAGTAAGGGGCAGGGGCCGGAGACCCAGTACTTC. This gives the protein CASKGQGPETQYF. This chain links TRBV6-5 with TRBJ2-5; tentatively, D is TRBD1 (6 bases). Between the trimmed V and J ends, which lost 9 bases and 5 bases, there was a span of 16 bases. Germline V gives CDR1 MNHEY, CDR2 SVGAGI. The CDR3 is 13 residues long.

CDR3 amino acids: CASSQDIEQPQHF. As DNA, the CDR3 is TGCGCCAGCAGCCAAGACATAGAGCAGCCCCAGCATTTT. This sequence joins TRBV4-3 and TRBJ1-5, with D unresolved. Germline V gene lookup returns CDR1 LGHNA and CDR2 YSLEER. Trimming removed 0 bases from V and 7 bases from J, with 7 bases in between. The CDR3 is 13 residues long.

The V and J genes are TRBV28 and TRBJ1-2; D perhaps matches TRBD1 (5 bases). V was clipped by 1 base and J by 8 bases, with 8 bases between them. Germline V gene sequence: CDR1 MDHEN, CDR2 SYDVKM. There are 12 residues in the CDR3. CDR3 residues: CASSLSGEGYTF. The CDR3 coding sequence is TGTGCCAGCAGTTTATCGGGGGAGGGCTACACCTTC.

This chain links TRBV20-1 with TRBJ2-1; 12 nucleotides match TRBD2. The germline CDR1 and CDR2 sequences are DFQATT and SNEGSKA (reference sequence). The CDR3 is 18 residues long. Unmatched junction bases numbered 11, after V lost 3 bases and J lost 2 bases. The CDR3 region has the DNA TGCAGTGCTAGTAGACTAGCGGGAGTGGGTGGGGCCTACAATGAGCAGTTCTTC. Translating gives CSASRLAGVGGAYNEQFF.

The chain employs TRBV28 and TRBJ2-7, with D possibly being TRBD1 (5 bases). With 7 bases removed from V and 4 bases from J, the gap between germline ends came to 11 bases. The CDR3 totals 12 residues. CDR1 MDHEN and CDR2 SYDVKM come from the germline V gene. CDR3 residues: CASTAQGYEQYF. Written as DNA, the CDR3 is TGTGCCAGCACCGCCCAGGGATACGAGCAGTACTTC.

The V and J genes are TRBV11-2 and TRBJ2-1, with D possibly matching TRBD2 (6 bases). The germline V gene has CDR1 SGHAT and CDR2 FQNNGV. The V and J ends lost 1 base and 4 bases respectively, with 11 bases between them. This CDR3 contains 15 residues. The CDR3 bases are TGTGCCAGCAGCTTAGGGATCGGGGGATACAATGAGCAGTTCTTC. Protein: CASSLGIGGYNEQFF.

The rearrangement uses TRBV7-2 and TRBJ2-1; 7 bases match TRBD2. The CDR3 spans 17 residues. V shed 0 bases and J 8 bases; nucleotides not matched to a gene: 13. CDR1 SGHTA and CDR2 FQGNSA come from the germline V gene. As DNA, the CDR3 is TGTGCCAGCAGCTTAGCCCTAACTACCGCGGGAGAGTATGAGCAGTTCTTC. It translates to CASSLALTTAGEYEQFF.

As DNA, the CDR3 is TGTGCCAGCAGCCCCAGCGGGAGGCCCTACAATGAGCAGTTCTTC. It codes for CASSPSGRPYNEQFF. The rearrangement uses TRBV5-8 and TRBJ2-1; 9 bases agree with TRBD2. Trimming cost V 4 bases and J 2 bases; bases outside gene matches: 4. This CDR3 is 15 amino acids long. The germline CDR1 and CDR2 sequences are SGHTS and YDEGEE.

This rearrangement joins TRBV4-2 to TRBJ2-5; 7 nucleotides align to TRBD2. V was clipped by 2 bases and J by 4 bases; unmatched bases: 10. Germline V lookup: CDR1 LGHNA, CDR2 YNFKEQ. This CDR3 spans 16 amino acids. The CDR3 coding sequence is TGTGCCAGCAGCCAAAACGGCGGGAGTACGGGAGAGACCCAGTACTTC. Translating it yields CASSQNGGSTGETQYF.

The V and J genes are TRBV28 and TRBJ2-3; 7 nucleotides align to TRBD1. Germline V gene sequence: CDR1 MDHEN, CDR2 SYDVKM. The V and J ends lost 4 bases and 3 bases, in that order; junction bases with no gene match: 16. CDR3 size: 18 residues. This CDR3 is CASSSSRQGLVLTDTQYF. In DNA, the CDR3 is TGTGCCAGCAGTTCATCCAGACAGGGTTTGGTTTTGACAGATACGCAGTATTTT.

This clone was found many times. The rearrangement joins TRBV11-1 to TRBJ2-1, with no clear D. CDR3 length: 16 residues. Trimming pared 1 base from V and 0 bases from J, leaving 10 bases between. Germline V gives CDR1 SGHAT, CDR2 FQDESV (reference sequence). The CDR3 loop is CASSLEPMSSYNEQFF. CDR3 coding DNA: TGTGCCAGCAGCTTAGAGCCCATGAGCTCCTACAATGAGCAGTTCTTC.

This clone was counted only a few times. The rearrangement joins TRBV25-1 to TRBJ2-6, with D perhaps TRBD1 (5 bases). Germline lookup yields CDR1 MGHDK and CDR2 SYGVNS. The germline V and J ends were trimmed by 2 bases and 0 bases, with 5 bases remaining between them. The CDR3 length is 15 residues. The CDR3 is CASSERGSGANVLTF. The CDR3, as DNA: TGTGCCAGCAGTGAAAGGGGCTCTGGGGCCAACGTCCTGACTTTC.

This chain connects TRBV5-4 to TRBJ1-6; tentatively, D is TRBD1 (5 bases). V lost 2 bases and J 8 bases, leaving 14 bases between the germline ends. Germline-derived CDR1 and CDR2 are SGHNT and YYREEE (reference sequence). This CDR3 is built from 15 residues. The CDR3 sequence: CASSFPGRGDSPLHF. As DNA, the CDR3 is TGTGCCAGCAGCTTCCCAGGGCGGGGGGATTCACCCCTCCACTTT.

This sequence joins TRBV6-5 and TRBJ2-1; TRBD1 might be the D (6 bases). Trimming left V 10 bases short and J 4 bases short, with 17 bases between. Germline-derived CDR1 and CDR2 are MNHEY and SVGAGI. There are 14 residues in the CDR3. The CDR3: CATRTTGTYNEQFF. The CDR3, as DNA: TGTGCCACCCGGACGACAGGTACATACAATGAGCAGTTCTTC.